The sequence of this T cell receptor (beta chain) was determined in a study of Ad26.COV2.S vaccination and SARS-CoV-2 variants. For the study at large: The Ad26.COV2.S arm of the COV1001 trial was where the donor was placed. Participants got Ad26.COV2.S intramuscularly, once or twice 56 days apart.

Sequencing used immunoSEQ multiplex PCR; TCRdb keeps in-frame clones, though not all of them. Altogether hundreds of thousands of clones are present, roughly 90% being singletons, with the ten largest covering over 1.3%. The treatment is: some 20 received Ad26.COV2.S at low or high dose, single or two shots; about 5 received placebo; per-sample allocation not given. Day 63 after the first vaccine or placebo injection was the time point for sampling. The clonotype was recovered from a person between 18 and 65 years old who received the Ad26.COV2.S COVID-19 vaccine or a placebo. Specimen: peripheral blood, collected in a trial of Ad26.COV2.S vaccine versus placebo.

CDR3 loop: CAIRYQLGEQYF. CDR3 coding DNA: TGTGCCATCCGGTACCAATTGGGAGAGCAGTACTTC. This rearrangement joins TRBV7-2 to TRBJ2-7; no firm D call. The CDR3 consists of 12 residues. The V gene's germline CDR1 is SGHTA and CDR2 FQGNSA. V was shortened by 10 bases and J by 7 bases, with 17 bases between the two germline ends.